The rows below give T cell receptor beta chains drawn from one sample of a study of T cell responses to AZD1222 COVID-19 vaccine. Clones were read by immunoSEQ multiplex PCR, and TCRdb kept only the in-frame ones, dropping some. The sample carries over 85,000 clones, roughly 90% recorded once. The sequencing here drew on peripheral blood, taken 28 days after the second AZD1222 dose. The receptors were gathered from an adult who received the AZD1222 COVID-19 vaccine. Both conserved end residues are part of each CDR3.

j_gene: TRBJ1-1; v_gene: TRBV7-9; CDR3aa: CASSTTDSSRTEAFF
j_gene: TRBJ2-7; v_gene: TRBV27; CDR3aa: CASSFAGASYEQYF
j_gene: TRBJ1-6; v_gene: TRBV6-5; CDR3aa: CASRGDIDSPLHF
j_gene: TRBJ1-3; v_gene: TRBV11-2; CDR3aa: CASSLVGTYSGNTIYF
j_gene: TRBJ2-7; v_gene: TRBV28; CDR3aa: CASNIPRDLDKQYF
j_gene: TRBJ1-1; v_gene: TRBV20-1; CDR3aa: CSASSRVNTEAFF
j_gene: TRBJ1-1; v_gene: TRBV11-1; CDR3aa: CASSFHTEAFF
j_gene: TRBJ1-1; v_gene: TRBV19; CDR3aa: CASSIAPGGRNTEAFF
j_gene: TRBJ1-5; v_gene: TRBV19; CDR3aa: CASSVQGTDQPQHF
j_gene: TRBJ1-2; v_gene: TRBV3-1/TRBV3-2; CDR3aa: CASSQGPGTTTLGYGYTF
j_gene: TRBJ2-7; v_gene: TRBV11-2; CDR3aa: CASSLGTSTYEQYF
j_gene: TRBJ2-2; v_gene: TRBV5-1; CDR3aa: CASSFAQGDTGELFF
j_gene: TRBJ2-5; v_gene: TRBV7-2; CDR3aa: CASSPWASGISGETQYF
j_gene: TRBJ2-1; v_gene: TRBV6-2/TRBV6-3; CDR3aa: CASSPSLGQGANEQFF
j_gene: TRBJ1-1; v_gene: TRBV6-5; CDR3aa: CASSPPTGRNTEAFF
j_gene: TRBJ1-1; v_gene: TRBV29-1; CDR3aa: CSVTQAGGNTEAFF
j_gene: TRBJ2-7; v_gene: TRBV6-5; CDR3aa: CASSYSTGYEQYF
j_gene: TRBJ2-1; v_gene: TRBV7-6; CDR3aa: CASSFGTGNHNEQFF
j_gene: TRBJ2-4; v_gene: TRBV5-4; CDR3aa: CASSLTGLAKNIQYF
j_gene: TRBJ1-2; v_gene: TRBV5-6; CDR3aa: CASSSGQWSMGYTF
j_gene: TRBJ1-1; v_gene: TRBV2; CDR3aa: CASRLDGQEQMNTEAFF
j_gene: TRBJ1-1; v_gene: TRBV7-2; CDR3aa: CASSLDRGLPEAFF
j_gene: TRBJ2-1; v_gene: TRBV10-2; CDR3aa: CASSERTSGSSYNEQFF
j_gene: TRBJ1-5; v_gene: TRBV16; CDR3aa: CASSQSGTDQPQHF
j_gene: TRBJ2-7; v_gene: TRBV5-1; CDR3aa: CASSGGQQYEQYF
j_gene: TRBJ2-1; v_gene: TRBV7-2; CDR3aa: CASSSDWLGEQFF
j_gene: TRBJ2-7; v_gene: TRBV29-1; CDR3aa: CSVAVGHEQYF
j_gene: TRBJ1-2; v_gene: TRBV6-1; CDR3aa: CASSERGTYGYTF
j_gene: TRBJ2-3; v_gene: TRBV9; CDR3aa: CASSPFLFSEVSTDTQYF
j_gene: TRBJ2-1; v_gene: TRBV4-2; CDR3aa: CASSQELVGNEQFF
j_gene: TRBJ2-3; v_gene: TRBV4-2; CDR3aa: CASSHDRIAGGTDTQYF
j_gene: TRBJ1-4; v_gene: TRBV18; CDR3aa: CASSPEDEKLFF
j_gene: TRBJ2-7; v_gene: TRBV4-1; CDR3aa: CASSQGTSGSSYEQYF
j_gene: TRBJ1-5; v_gene: TRBV19; CDR3aa: CASTPEVRRGGNQPQHF
j_gene: TRBJ1-2; v_gene: TRBV7-9; CDR3aa: CASGGSYGYTF
j_gene: TRBJ2-1; v_gene: TRBV7-6; CDR3aa: CASSPTQGDNEQFF
j_gene: TRBJ2-1; v_gene: TRBV11-3; CDR3aa: CASSAVGSTYNEQFF
j_gene: TRBJ1-1; v_gene: TRBV29-1; CDR3aa: CSAGQAAEAFF
j_gene: TRBJ1-1; v_gene: TRBV6-5; CDR3aa: CASNVPGQYVAFF
j_gene: TRBJ2-1; v_gene: TRBV24-1; CDR3aa: CATSDFRGLAGGAEQFF
j_gene: TRBJ1-2; v_gene: TRBV3-1/TRBV3-2; CDR3aa: CASSRPGTLYGYTF
j_gene: TRBJ2-3; v_gene: TRBV29-1; CDR3aa: CSVYRAADTQYF
j_gene: TRBJ2-7; v_gene: TRBV14; CDR3aa: CASSQSPYEQYF
j_gene: TRBJ2-1; v_gene: TRBV18; CDR3aa: CASSRSNEQFF
j_gene: TRBJ2-1; v_gene: TRBV5-4; CDR3aa: CASSLALADYNEQFF
j_gene: TRBJ2-3; v_gene: TRBV7-2; CDR3aa: CASSPTSGSSDTQYF
j_gene: TRBJ2-7; v_gene: TRBV6-5; CDR3aa: CASRPQGKGEQYF
j_gene: TRBJ1-5; v_gene: TRBV2; CDR3aa: CASSVSGSVQPQHF